A single sample is the source of the 21 T cell receptor beta chains below, sequenced in a study of identical twins. TCRdb called the 5' RACE reads again in MiXCR, with one record for every CDR3 protein. The sample includes 200,000 to 250,000 distinct CDR3 sequences, under 10% of them seen just once. These data also featured in a second study, about yellow fever vaccine responses in identical twins.

Sequencing input: memory (CD45RO+) T cells sorted from blood. These receptors originate from a woman aged 18-29 years in good health.

This clonotype showed up just a few times. This rearrangement joins TRBV2 to TRBJ1-1; TRBD1 agrees at 7 bases. V gave up 10 bases and J gave up 4 bases; unmatched junction bases: 9. CDR1 is SNHLY and CDR2 is FYNNEI in the germline V gene. The CDR3 runs 13 residues. The CDR3 DNA follows: TGTGCCACCCCATCAGGGGGGACCACTGAAGCTTTCTTT. Amino acids: CATPSGGTTEAFF.

This clonotype has at least ten counts. J is TRBJ2-7 and V is TRBV5-1; D is ambiguous. The germline gives CDR1 SGHRS, CDR2 YFSETQ. The CDR3 is 13 residues long. V lost 0 bases and J lost 2, with 6 bases in between. The CDR3 coding sequence is TGCGCCAGCAGCTTGGTAGGGCCCTACGAGCAGTACTTC. Its protein is CASSLVGPYEQYF.

This clonotype has a count of ten or more. The chain recombines TRBV12-3 or TRBV12-4 with TRBJ2-3; TRBD1 matches at 7 bases. This CDR3 is 15 amino acids long. V was clipped by 3 bases and J by 2 bases; unmatched bases: 5. CDR3 DNA: TGTGCCAGCAGTTTTGGGACAGACCCCACAGATACGCAGTATTTT. Translated, it gives CASSFGTDPTDTQYF.

This rearrangement joins TRBV12-3 or TRBV12-4 to TRBJ2-7; the D gene is possibly TRBD1 (5 bases). Trimming took off 6 bases at V and 2 bases at J, with 23 bases between the two ends. The CDR3 totals 17 residues. The CDR3 region is CASSSFRGGQVPYEQYF. The CDR3 bases are TGTGCCAGCAGCTCATTTAGGGGTGGTCAGGTCCCCTACGAGCAGTACTTC.

This clonotype has more than one count but fewer than ten. The chain links TRBV6-6 to TRBJ2-3; D call uncertain. Trimming left V 2 bases short and J 2 bases short, with 8 bases between. Germline lookup yields CDR1 MNHNY and CDR2 SVGAGI (reference sequence). This CDR3 contains 14 residues. The CDR3 spells CASSYTKSTDTQYF. DNA for the CDR3: TGTGCCAGCAGTTACACCAAATCCACAGATACGCAGTATTTT.

This sequence joins TRBV24-1 and TRBJ2-1; 14 bases match TRBD2. This CDR3 is 20 amino acids long. CDR1 is KGHDR, CDR2 SFDVKD, per germline. The V and J ends lost 3 bases and 4 bases, in that order; junction bases with no gene match: 13. The CDR3 DNA reads TGTGCCACCAGTGATGACACCGGGACTAGCGGGAGCGGCCGTTACAATGAGCAGTTCTTC. Its protein product is CATSDDTGTSGSGRYNEQFF.

This clonotype was counted at least ten times. J is TRBJ1-1 and V is TRBV20-1, with 9 bases aligning to TRBD1. Germline trimming cut 3 bases from V and 4 bases from J; bases unmatched to any gene: 6. The CDR3 consists of 14 residues. From germline, CDR1 is DFQATT and CDR2 SNEGSKA (reference sequence). The CDR3 loop reads CSARRDRGATEAFF. The CDR3 bases are TGCAGTGCTAGGCGCGACAGGGGGGCCACTGAAGCTTTCTTT.

This clonotype was observed a handful of times. This sequence joins TRBV5-1 and TRBJ1-5; D unclear. This CDR3 has 15 residues. In germline, CDR1 is SGHRS, CDR2 YFSETQ. Trimming cost V 1 base and J 0 bases, with 8 bases left between them. The CDR3 sequence: CASSLLGYSNQPQHF. As DNA, the CDR3 is TGCGCCAGCAGCTTGTTGGGATATAGCAATCAGCCCCAGCATTTT.

This clonotype showed up just a few times. V and J are TRBV18 and TRBJ2-7; D ambiguous. The CDR3 contains 14 residues. Germline lookup yields CDR1 KGHSH and CDR2 LQKENI. Trimming removed 0 bases from V and 7 bases from J, with 13 bases in between. DNA for the CDR3: TGTGCCAGCTCACCACCGTCTTTAACGCTTGAGCAGTACTTC. Amino acids: CASSPPSLTLEQYF. Based on the CDR3 plus reference TRBV18 and TRBJ2-7, the full variable domain is NAGVMQNPRHLVRRRGQEARLRCSPMKGHSHVYWYRQLPEEGLKFMVYLQKENIIDESGMPKERFSAEFPKEGPSILRIQQVVRGDSAAYFCASSPPSLTLEQYFGPGTRLTVT.

The sample holds many counts of this clonotype. The J gene is TRBJ2-3, the V gene TRBV5-1; tentative D call: TRBD2 (7 bases). The V gene's germline CDR1 is SGHRS and CDR2 YFSETQ. The CDR3 has 15 residues. V was shortened by 2 bases and J by 0 bases, with 10 bases between the two germline ends. CDR3 nucleotide sequence: TGCGCCAGCAGCTTTGGGGGGGCCAGCACAGATACGCAGTATTTT. Translating it yields CASSFGGASTDTQYF.

This clonotype was counted at least ten times. The chain uses TRBV25-1 and TRBJ2-7; 7 nucleotides line up with TRBD2. In germline, CDR1 is MGHDK, CDR2 SYGVNS. The CDR3 covers 13 residues. V trimming: 4 bases; J trimming: 3 bases; junction bases outside the gene matches: 3. In DNA form, the CDR3 reads TGTGCCAGCAGTGTAGCGGGTGGCTACGAGCAGTACTTC. Translated, it gives CASSVAGGYEQYF.

The sample holds a few counts of this clonotype. The rearrangement uses TRBV28 and TRBJ1-5, with D unclear. This CDR3 comprises 12 residues. The germline CDR1 and CDR2 sequences are MDHEN and SYDVKM. Trimming removed 2 bases from V and 7 bases from J, with 6 bases in between. CDR3 bases: TGTGCCAGCAGTTTAAGAGAGCAGCCCCAGCATTTT. Residues: CASSLREQPQHF.

The chain couples TRBV7-2 to TRBJ2-7; TRBD2 matches 9 bases. The CDR3 spans 13 residues. J gave up 7 bases and V 5 bases, and 6 bases lay outside the gene matches. Germline V gives CDR1 SGHTA, CDR2 FQGNSA. CDR3 sequence: CASSLRREGEQYF. The CDR3 bases are TGTGCCAGCAGCCTACGGCGGGAGGGAGAGCAGTACTTC.

This clonotype was seen repeatedly, ten times or more. The chain joins TRBV7-2 to TRBJ2-1; D possibly corresponds to TRBD2 (5 bases). The germline V gene encodes CDR1 SGHTA and CDR2 FQGNSA. The V and J ends lost 1 base and 5 bases respectively, with 6 bases between them. The length of the CDR3 is 13 residues. The CDR3 loop reads CASSLGRDNEQFF. The CDR3 bases are TGTGCCAGCAGCTTAGGGCGGGACAATGAGCAGTTCTTC.

In this sample, this clonotype turned up many times. The rearrangement links TRBV25-1 to TRBJ1-2; D is unclear. The CDR3 is made up of 16 amino acids. V dropped 1 base and J dropped 4 bases, with 16 bases sitting between them. The germline V gene has CDR1 MGHDK and CDR2 SYGVNS. The CDR3, as DNA: TGTGCCAGCAGTGAATTAGGAAGGGAAGAGTCCTATGGCTACACCTTC. Translated: CASSELGREESYGYTF.

This clonotype was recorded many times. The rearrangement uses TRBV9 and TRBJ1-1; D ambiguous. This CDR3 contains 13 residues. V was cut by 5 bases and J by 2 bases, with 10 bases left in between. Germline values: CDR1 SGDLS, CDR2 YYNGEE. In DNA form, the CDR3 reads TGTGCCAGCAGTTCTACTGCCAACACTGAAGCTTTCTTT. This encodes CASSSTANTEAFF.

This chain uses TRBV5-5 with TRBJ2-1, with D unresolved. The CDR3 consists of 12 residues. Germline CDR1 and CDR2: SGHKS and YYEKEE (reference sequence). V lost 0 bases and J lost 11, with 9 bases in between. As DNA, the CDR3 is TGTGCCAGCAGCTTGGCAGACCTCCAGCAGTTCTTC. Its protein is CASSLADLQQFF. The full variable domain, completed using reference TRBV5-5 and TRBJ2-1, is DAGVTQSPTHLIKTRGQQVTLRCSPISGHKSVSWYQQVLGQGPQFIFQYYEKEERGRGNFPDRFSARQFPNYSSELNVNALLLGDSALYLCASSLADLQQFFGPGTRLTVL.

This clonotype was seen many times. This chain connects TRBV10-2 to TRBJ2-3, with D possibly being TRBD1 (6 bases). Germline V gives CDR1 WSHSY, CDR2 SAAADI. Between the trimmed V and J ends, which lost 11 bases and 2 bases, there was a span of 14 bases. The CDR3 consists of 13 residues. In DNA form, the CDR3 reads TGCGCCGTCCAGGGGCGGATCACAGATACGCAGTATTTT. It yields the protein CAVQGRITDTQYF.

This clonotype was seen at least ten times. In DNA, the CDR3 is TGTGCCAGCAGCCCAGGTGGTAGTTACGAGCAGTACTTC. Amino acid sequence: CASSPGGSYEQYF. V and J are TRBV18 and TRBJ2-7; D ambiguous. The germline CDR1 and CDR2 sequences are KGHSH and LQKENI. With 8 bases removed from V and 4 bases from J, the gap between germline ends came to 15 bases. This CDR3 contains 13 residues.

This clonotype was counted ten times or more. The chain has TRBV6-5 and TRBJ1-2; no firm D call. Trimming took off 2 bases at V and 14 bases at J, with 12 bases between the two ends. CDR1 MNHEY and CDR2 SVGAGI come from the germline V gene. This CDR3 is built from 11 residues. The CDR3 region is CASSYGGLSTF. For the CDR3, the DNA is TGTGCCAGCAGTTACGGCGGCCTAAGTACCTTC.

This clonotype was observed a handful of times. This chain links TRBV5-5 with TRBJ2-7; D is unresolved. The ends were cut back, 2 bases at V and 0 bases at J, with 9 bases in the middle. The CDR3 consists of 14 residues. The germline V gene encodes CDR1 SGHKS and CDR2 YYEKEE (reference sequence). In DNA form, the CDR3 reads TGTGCCAGCAGCTTCGAAGCATTCTCCTACGAGCAGTACTTC. Its protein product is CASSFEAFSYEQYF.